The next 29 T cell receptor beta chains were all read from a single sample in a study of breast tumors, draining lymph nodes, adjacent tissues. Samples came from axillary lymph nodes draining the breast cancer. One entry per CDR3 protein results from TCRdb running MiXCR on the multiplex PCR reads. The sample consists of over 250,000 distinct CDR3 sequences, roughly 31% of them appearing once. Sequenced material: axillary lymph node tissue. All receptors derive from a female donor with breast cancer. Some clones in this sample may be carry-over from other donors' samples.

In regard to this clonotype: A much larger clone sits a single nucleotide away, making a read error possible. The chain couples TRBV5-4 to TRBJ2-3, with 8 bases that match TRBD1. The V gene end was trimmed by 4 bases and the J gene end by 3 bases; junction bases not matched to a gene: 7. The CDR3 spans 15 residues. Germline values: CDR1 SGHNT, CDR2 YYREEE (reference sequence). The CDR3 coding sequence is TGTGCCAGCAGCCGGGGACAGGCGGCGACAGATACGCAGTATTTT. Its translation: CASSRGQAATDTQYF.

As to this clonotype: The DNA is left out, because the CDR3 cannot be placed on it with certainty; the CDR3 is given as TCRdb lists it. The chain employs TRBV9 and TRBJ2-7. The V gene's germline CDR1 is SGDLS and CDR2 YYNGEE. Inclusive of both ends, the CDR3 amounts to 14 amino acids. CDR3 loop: CASSVGLGIYEQSF.

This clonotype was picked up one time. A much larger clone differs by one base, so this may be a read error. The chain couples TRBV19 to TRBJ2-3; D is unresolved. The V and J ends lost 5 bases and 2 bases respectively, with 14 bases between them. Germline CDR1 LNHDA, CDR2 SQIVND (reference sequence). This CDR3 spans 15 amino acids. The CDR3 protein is CASSVIVYNTDTQYF. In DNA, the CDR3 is TGTGCCAGTAGTGTTATCGTATACAACACAGATACGCAGTATTTT.

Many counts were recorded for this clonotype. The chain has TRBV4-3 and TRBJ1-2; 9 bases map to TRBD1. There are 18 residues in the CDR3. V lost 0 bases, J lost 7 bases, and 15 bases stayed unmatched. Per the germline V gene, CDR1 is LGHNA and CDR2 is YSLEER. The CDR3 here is CASSQEINSGTGSGGYTF. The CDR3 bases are TGCGCCAGCAGCCAAGAGATAAATTCCGGGACAGGGAGTGGTGGCTACACCTTC.

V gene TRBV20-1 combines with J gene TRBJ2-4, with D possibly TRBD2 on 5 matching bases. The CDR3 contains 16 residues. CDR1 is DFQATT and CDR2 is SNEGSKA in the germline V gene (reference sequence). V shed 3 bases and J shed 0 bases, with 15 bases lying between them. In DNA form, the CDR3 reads TGCAGTGCTAGTCTGTTGGACTCACTAGCCAAAAACATTCAGTACTTC. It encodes CSASLLDSLAKNIQYF.

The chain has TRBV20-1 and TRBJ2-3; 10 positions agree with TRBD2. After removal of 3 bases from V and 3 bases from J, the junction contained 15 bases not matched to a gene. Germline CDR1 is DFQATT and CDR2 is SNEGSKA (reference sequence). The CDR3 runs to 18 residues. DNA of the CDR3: TGCAGTGCTAGCCCCGCTGGGACTAGCGCGAGTGGGACAGATACGCAGTATTTT. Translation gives CSASPAGTSASGTDTQYF.

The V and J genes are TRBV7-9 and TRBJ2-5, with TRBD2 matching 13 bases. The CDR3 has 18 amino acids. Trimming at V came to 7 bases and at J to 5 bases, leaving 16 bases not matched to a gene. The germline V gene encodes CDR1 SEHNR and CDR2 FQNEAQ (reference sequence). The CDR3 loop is CASNQPTGLAGEQETQYF. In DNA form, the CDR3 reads TGTGCCAGCAACCAACCCACAGGACTAGCGGGAGAACAGGAGACCCAGTACTTC.

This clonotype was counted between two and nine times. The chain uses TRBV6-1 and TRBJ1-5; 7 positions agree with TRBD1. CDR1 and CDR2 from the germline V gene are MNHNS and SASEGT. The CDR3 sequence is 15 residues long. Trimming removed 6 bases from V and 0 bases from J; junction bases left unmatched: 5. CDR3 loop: CASRETGISNQPQHF. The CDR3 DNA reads TGTGCCAGCAGAGAGACAGGGATTAGCAATCAGCCCCAGCATTTT.

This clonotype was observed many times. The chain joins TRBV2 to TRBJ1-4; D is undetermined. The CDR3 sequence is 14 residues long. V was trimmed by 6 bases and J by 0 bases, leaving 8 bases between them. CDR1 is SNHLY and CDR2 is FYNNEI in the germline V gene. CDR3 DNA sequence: TGTGCCAGCAGGACACGTGCAACTAATGAAAAACTGTTTTTT. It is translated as CASRTRATNEKLFF.

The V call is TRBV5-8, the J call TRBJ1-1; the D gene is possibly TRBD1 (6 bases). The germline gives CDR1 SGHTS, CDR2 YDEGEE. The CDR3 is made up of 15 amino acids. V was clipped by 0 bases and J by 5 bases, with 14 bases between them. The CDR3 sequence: CASSLVWGAGTEAFF. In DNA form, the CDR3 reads TGTGCCAGCAGCTTGGTATGGGGGGCCGGGACTGAAGCTTTCTTT.

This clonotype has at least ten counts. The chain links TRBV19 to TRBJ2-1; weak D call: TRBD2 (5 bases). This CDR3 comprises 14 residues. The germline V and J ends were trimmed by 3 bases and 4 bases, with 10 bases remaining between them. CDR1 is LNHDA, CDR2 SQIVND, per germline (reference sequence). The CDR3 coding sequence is TGTGCCAGTAGTATGAGGGCGGAATACAATGAGCAGTTCTTC. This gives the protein CASSMRAEYNEQFF.

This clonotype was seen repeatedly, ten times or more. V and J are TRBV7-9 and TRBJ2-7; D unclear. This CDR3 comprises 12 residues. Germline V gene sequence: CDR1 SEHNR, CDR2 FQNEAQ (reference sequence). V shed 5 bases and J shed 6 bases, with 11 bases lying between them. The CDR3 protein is CASSALGGEQYF. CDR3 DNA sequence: TGTGCCAGCAGCGCCCTTGGTGGCGAGCAGTACTTC.

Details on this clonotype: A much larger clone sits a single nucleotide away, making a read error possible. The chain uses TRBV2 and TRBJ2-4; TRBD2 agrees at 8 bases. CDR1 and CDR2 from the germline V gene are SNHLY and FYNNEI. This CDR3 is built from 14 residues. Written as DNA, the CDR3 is TGTGCCAGCCGAAGATCGGGACTAGAATACATTCGGTACTTC. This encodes CASRRSGLEYIRYF.

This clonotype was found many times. As DNA, the CDR3 is TGCAGTGCTACCTCTTCCGTATCAGCTAACAGTCAGCCCCAGCATTTT. Translating gives CSATSSVSANSQPQHF. The chain couples TRBV20-1 to TRBJ1-5; no firm D call. The V gene's germline CDR1 is DFQATT and CDR2 SNEGSKA (reference sequence). Deletions cut 4 bases from V and 6 bases from J, with 22 bases between. This CDR3 contains 16 residues.

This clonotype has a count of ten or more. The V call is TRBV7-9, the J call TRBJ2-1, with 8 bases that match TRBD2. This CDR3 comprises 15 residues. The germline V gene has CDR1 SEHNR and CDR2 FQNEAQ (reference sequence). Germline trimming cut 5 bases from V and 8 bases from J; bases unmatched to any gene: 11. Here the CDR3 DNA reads TGTGCCAGCAGCCCGACGAGGCGGGAGGTAGATGAGCAGTTCTTC. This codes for CASSPTRREVDEQFF.

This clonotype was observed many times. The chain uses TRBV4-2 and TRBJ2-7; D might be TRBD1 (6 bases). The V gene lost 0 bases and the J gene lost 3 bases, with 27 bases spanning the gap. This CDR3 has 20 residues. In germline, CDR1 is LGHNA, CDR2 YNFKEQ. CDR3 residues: CASSQDGSGIGTPVGYEQYF. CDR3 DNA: TGTGCCAGCAGCCAAGATGGCTCGGGAATCGGGACACCGGTCGGCTACGAGCAGTACTTC.

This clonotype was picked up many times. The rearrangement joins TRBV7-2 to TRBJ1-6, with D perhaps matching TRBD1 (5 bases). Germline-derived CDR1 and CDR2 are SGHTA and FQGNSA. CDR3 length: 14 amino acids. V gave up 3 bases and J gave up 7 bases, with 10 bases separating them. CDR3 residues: CASSFGGANSPLHF. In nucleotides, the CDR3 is TGTGCCAGCAGCTTTGGAGGGGCCAATTCACCCCTCCACTTT.

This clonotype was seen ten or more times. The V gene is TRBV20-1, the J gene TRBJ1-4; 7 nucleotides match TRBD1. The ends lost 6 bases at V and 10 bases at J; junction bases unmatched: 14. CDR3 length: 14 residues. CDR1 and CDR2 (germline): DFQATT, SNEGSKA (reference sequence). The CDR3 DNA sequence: TGCAGTGCCTCGACGACAGGGAGGGTTGGAAAACTGTTTTTT. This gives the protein CSASTTGRVGKLFF.

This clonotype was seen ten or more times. In DNA, the CDR3 is TGTGCCAGCGGGACTTACAATGAGCAGTTCTTC. It specifies CASGTYNEQFF. The chain couples TRBV6-1 to TRBJ2-1; D possibly corresponds to TRBD2 (6 bases). The CDR3 runs 11 residues. V was shortened by 8 bases and J by 4 bases, with 6 bases between the two germline ends. Germline CDR1 MNHNS, CDR2 SASEGT.

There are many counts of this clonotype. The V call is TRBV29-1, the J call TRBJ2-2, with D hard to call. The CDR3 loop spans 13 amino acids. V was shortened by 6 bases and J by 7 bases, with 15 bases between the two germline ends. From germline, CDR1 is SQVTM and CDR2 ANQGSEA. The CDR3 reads CSVSEKFGGELFF. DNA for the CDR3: TGCAGCGTATCAGAGAAATTTGGCGGGGAGCTGTTTTTT.

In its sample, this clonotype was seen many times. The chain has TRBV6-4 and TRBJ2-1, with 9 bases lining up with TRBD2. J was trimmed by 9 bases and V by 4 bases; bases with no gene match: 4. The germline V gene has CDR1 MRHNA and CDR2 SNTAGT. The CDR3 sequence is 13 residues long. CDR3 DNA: TGTGCCAGCAGTGTGGAGCGGGGGGTTGAGCAGTTCTTC. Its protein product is CASSVERGVEQFF.

CDR3 region: CASLLLNPNSNQPQHF. CDR3 coding DNA: TGTGCCAGTCTTCTTTTGAATCCCAATAGCAATCAGCCCCAGCATTTT. V and J are TRBV19 and TRBJ1-5; D gene ambiguous. CDR3 size: 16 residues. The V gene's germline CDR1 is LNHDA and CDR2 SQIVND (reference sequence). With 8 bases removed from V and 0 bases from J, the gap between germline ends came to 17 bases.

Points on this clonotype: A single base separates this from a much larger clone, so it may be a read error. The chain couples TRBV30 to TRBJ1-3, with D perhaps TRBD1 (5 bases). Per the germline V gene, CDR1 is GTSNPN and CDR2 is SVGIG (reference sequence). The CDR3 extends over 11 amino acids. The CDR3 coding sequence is TGTGCCTGGAATGGGGGAAACACCATACATTTT. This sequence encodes CAWNGGNTIHF.

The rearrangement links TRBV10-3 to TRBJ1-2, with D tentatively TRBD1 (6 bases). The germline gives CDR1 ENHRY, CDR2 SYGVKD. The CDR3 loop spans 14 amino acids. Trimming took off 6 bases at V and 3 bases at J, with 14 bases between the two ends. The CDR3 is CAIREDSVYYGYTF. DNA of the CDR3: TGTGCCATCAGGGAGGACAGTGTCTACTATGGCTACACCTTC.

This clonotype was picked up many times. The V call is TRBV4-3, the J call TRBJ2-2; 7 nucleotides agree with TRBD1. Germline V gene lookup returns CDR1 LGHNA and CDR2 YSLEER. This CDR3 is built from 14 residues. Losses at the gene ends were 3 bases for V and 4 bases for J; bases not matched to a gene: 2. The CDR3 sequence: CASSHRTGTGELFF. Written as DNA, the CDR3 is TGCGCCAGCAGCCACCGGACAGGCACCGGGGAGCTGTTTTTT.

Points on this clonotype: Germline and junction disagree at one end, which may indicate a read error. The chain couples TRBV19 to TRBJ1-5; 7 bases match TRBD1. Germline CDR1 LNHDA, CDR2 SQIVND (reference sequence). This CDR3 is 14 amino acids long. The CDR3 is CASSPQGSHQPQHF. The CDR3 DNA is TGTGCCAGTAGTCCACAGGGGAGCCATCAGCCCCAGCACTTT.

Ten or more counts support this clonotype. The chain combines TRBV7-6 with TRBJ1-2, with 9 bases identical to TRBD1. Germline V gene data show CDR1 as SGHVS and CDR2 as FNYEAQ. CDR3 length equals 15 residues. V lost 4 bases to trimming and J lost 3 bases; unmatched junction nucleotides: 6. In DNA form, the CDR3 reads TGTGCCAGCAGCTGCGACAGGGGGAAGTACTATGGCTACACCTTC. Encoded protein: CASSCDRGKYYGYTF.

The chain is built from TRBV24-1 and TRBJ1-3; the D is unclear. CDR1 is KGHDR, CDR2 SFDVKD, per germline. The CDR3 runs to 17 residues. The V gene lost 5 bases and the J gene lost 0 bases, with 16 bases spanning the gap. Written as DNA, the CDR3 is TGTGCCACCAGTGGCCCTGGGAGGCTGTGCTCTGGAAACACCATATATTTT. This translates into CATSGPGRLCSGNTIYF.

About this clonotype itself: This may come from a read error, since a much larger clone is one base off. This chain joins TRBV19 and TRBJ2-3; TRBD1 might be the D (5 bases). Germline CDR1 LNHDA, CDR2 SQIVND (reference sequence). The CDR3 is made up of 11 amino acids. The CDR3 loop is CASPCTGTQYF. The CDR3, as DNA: TGTGCCAGTCCTTGCACAGGTACGCAGTATTTT.